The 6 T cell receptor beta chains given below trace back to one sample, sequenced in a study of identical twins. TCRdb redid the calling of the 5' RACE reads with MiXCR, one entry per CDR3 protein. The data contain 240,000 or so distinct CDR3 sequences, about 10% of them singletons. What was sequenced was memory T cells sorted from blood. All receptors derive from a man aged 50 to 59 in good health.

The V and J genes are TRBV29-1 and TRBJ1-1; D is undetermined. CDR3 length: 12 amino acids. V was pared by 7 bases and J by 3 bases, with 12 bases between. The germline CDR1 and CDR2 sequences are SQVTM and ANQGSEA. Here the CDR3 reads CSAARSDTEAFF. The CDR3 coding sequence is TGCAGCGCCGCAAGATCGGACACTGAAGCTTTCTTT. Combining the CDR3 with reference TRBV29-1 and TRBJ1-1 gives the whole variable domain SAVISQKPSRDICQRGTSLTIQCQVDSQVTMMFWYRQQPGQSLTLIATANQGSEATYESGFVIDKFPISRPNLTFSTLTVSNMSPEDSSIYLCSAARSDTEAFFGQGTRLTVV.

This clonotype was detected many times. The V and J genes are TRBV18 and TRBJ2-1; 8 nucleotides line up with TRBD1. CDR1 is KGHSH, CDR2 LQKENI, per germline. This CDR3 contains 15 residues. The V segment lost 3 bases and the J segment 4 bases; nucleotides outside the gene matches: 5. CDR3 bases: TGTGCCAGCTCACCCGGGACAGGTATATACAATGAGCAGTTCTTC. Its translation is CASSPGTGIYNEQFF. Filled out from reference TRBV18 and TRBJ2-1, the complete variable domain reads NAGVMQNPRHLVRRRGQEARLRCSPMKGHSHVYWYRQLPEEGLKFMVYLQKENIIDESGMPKERFSAEFPKEGPSILRIQQVVRGDSAAYFCASSPGTGIYNEQFFGPGTRLTVL.

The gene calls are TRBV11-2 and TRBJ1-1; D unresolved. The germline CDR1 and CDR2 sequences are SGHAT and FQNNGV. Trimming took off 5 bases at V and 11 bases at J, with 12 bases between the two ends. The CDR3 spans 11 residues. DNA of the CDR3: TGTGCCAGCAGCCGTAACAAGCTGGCTTTCTTT. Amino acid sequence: CASSRNKLAFF.

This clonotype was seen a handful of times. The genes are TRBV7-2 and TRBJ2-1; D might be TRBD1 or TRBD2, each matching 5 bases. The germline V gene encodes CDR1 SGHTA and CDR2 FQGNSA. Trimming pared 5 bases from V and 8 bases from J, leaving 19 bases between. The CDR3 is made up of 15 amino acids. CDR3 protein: CASSRATVARDEQFF. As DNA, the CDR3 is TGTGCCAGCAGCCGTGCGACAGTGGCGAGGGATGAGCAGTTCTTC.

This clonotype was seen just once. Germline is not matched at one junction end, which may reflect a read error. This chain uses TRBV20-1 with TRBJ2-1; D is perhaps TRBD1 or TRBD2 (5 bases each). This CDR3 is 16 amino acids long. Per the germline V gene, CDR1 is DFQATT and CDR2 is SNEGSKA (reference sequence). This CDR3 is CSATSSGHPSYIEQFF. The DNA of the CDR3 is TGCAGTGCTACTAGCTCCGGACACCCCTCCTACATTGAGCAGTTCTTC.

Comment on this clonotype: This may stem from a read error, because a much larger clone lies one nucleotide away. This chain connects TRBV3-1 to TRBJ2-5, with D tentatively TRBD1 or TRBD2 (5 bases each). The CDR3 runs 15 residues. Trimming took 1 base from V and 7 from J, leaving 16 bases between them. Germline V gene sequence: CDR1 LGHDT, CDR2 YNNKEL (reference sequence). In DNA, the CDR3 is TGTGCCAGCAGCCAAGTCCGGGTTACAGGAGGGACCCAGTACTTC. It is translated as CASSQVRVTGGTQYF.